This TCR beta chain was obtained from a study of blood T cell repertoires in COVID-19. Study as a whole: Samples taken during acute and convalescent COVID-19 were collected in the United States, Italy and Spain. T cells, B-cell-depleted T cells, or PBMCs provided the cDNA or gDNA that served as material.

Germline trimming cut 7 bases from V and 4 bases from J; bases unmatched to any gene: 7. Germline-derived CDR1 and CDR2 are LGHNT and FRNRAP. This CDR3 spans 14 amino acids. Under the authors' procedure: Researchers report that nucleated cell counts were estimated from reference gene primer amplification. Method: immunoSEQ multiplex PCR; TCRdb's copy keeps in-frame clones and lacks some. V, J and clone size reflect that table, while D and trimming were determined from the DNA. The sample consists of about 72,000 clones, around four fifths of them appearing once. The chain has TRBV12-5 and TRBJ2-3; 8 positions match TRBD1. The clonotype comes from a woman older than 75 with acute or convalescent COVID-19. Sequenced sample: peripheral blood. The CDR3 loop reads CASDLGQGPDTQYF. The CDR3, as DNA: TGTGCTAGTGATTTAGGACAGGGTCCAGATACGCAGTATTTT.